Listed below are T cell receptor beta chains from one sample, sequenced in a study of shared clonotypes between healthy human individuals. Using immunoSEQ multiplex PCR, the repertoire was profiled, and TCRdb retains in-frame clones only, with some absent. The table has over 2,000,000 clones, around 93% seen once; the top ten hold around 1.7%. Sequences were obtained from naive CD8+ T cells from PBMCs. These receptors all stem from a young man in good health. Some clones in this sample may be carry-over from other donors' samples. The CDR3 runs from the conserved cysteine through the conserved F or W. Each record gives: CDR3 protein, J gene, V gene, D gene. D genes are given only for firm matches.

CDR3: CARTRNTGELFF; J: TRBJ2-2; V: TRBV5-8; D: .
CDR3: CASSQAPGTGTNEQFF; J: TRBJ2-1; V: TRBV4-3; D: TRBD1
CDR3: CASSLWDRSSYEQYF; J: TRBJ2-7; V: TRBV11-2; D: TRBD1
CDR3: CASSQVGVWTEAFF; J: TRBJ1-1; V: TRBV14; D: .
CDR3: CASSDGAYTEAFF; J: TRBJ1-1; V: TRBV19; D: .
CDR3: CATSNPARGQPYEQYF; J: TRBJ2-7; V: TRBV15; D: TRBD1
CDR3: CATSTRGGGYTF; J: TRBJ1-2; V: TRBV15; D: .
CDR3: CASSFSPGQGGF; J: TRBJ1-1; V: TRBV7-6; D: TRBD1
CDR3: CASSPLDRSLRLGYTF; J: TRBJ1-2; V: TRBV7-9; D: .
CDR3: CASARLWGLQETQYF; J: TRBJ2-5; V: TRBV21-1; D: .
CDR3: CASSRGGGSGNTIYF; J: TRBJ1-3; V: TRBV5-6; D: .
CDR3: CASSGTSGPLGEQYF; J: TRBJ2-7; V: TRBV7-9; D: TRBD2
CDR3: CASTLGGPQRDNPYEQYF; J: TRBJ2-7; V: TRBV7-2; D: .
CDR3: CASSQTDLPEQYF; J: TRBJ2-7; V: TRBV14; D: .
CDR3: CASSVGGVWLAADNEQFF; J: TRBJ2-1; V: TRBV9; D: TRBD2
CDR3: CASKPDRWDQPQHF; J: TRBJ1-5; V: TRBV28; D: .
CDR3: CASSQSPTGSYEQYF; J: TRBJ2-7; V: TRBV4-1; D: .
CDR3: CASSQVAGVQVESEQYF; J: TRBJ2-7; V: TRBV4-1; D: TRBD2
CDR3: CASTLAGEADTQYF; J: TRBJ2-3; V: TRBV28; D: TRBD2
CDR3: CAIRTVTGAVGYTF; J: TRBJ1-2; V: TRBV10-3; D: TRBD1
CDR3: CASSETVNTEAFF; J: TRBJ1-1; V: TRBV6-1; D: .
CDR3: CASSDSGTYGYTF; J: TRBJ1-2; V: TRBV6-4; D: .
CDR3: CASSSEQGAVTEAFF; J: TRBJ1-1; V: TRBV7-6; D: TRBD1
CDR3: CASSPGGHYTF; J: TRBJ1-2; V: TRBV28; D: TRBD1
CDR3: CASSAPGRAYEQYF; J: TRBJ2-7; V: TRBV9; D: .
CDR3: CASSQGIGTSGLYNEQFF; J: TRBJ2-1; V: TRBV14; D: TRBD2
CDR3: CASSKGMKVSYTF; J: TRBJ1-2; V: TRBV21-1; D: .
CDR3: CASSPRLAGSPDTQYF; J: TRBJ2-3; V: TRBV27; D: TRBD2
CDR3: CASSTRDLNTEAFF; J: TRBJ1-1; V: TRBV19; D: .
CDR3: CSVERPEAGRPLDTQYF; J: TRBJ2-3; V: TRBV29-1; D: .
CDR3: CASSSIAGGEADTQYF; J: TRBJ2-3; V: TRBV5-6; D: TRBD2
CDR3: CASSADNGSYNEQFF; J: TRBJ2-1; V: TRBV19; D: .
CDR3: CSVEDGTSGANTGELFF; J: TRBJ2-2; V: TRBV29-1; D: TRBD2
CDR3: CASSVGPAGGYEQYF; J: TRBJ2-7; V: TRBV9; D: TRBD2
CDR3: CASSEGRPLYEQYF; J: TRBJ2-7; V: TRBV6-1; D: .
CDR3: CASSTRRGGIPGPQHF; J: TRBJ1-5; V: TRBV19; D: .
CDR3: CASGGGLAEPGSGTDTQYF; J: TRBJ2-3; V: TRBV6-8; D: TRBD2
CDR3: CASSEATAGTEAFF; J: TRBJ1-1; V: TRBV6-1; D: .
CDR3: CASSIAGLLANEKLFF; J: TRBJ1-4; V: TRBV19; D: .
CDR3: CASSPWDEAFF; J: TRBJ1-1; V: TRBV7-9; D: .
CDR3: CASSESQSEQYF; J: TRBJ2-7; V: TRBV10-2; D: .
CDR3: CASSFPSGSWGNYEQYF; J: TRBJ2-7; V: TRBV11-2; D: .
CDR3: CASSPFGGDPEAFF; J: TRBJ1-1; V: TRBV11-2; D: .
CDR3: CASTRRNTEAFF; J: TRBJ1-1; V: TRBV10-1; D: .
CDR3: CASSEGQSNQPQHF; J: TRBJ1-5; V: TRBV7-3; D: TRBD1
CDR3: CSAPGQGSWETQYF; J: TRBJ2-5; V: TRBV29-1; D: TRBD1
CDR3: CASRGGEETQYF; J: TRBJ2-5; V: TRBV25-1; D: TRBD1
CDR3: CASSPPVVNEQFF; J: TRBJ2-1; V: TRBV18; D: .
CDR3: CASSRAGQRFIYGYTF; J: TRBJ1-2; V: TRBV28; D: .
CDR3: CASSLGKFKVSEQYF; J: TRBJ2-7; V: TRBV13; D: .
CDR3: CASSLGSSEQFF; J: TRBJ2-1; V: TRBV5-8; D: .
CDR3: CATLQGRGTEAFF; J: TRBJ1-1; V: TRBV7-9; D: TRBD1
CDR3: CASSEDSGIYSTDTQYF; J: TRBJ2-3; V: TRBV9; D: .
CDR3: CASSARQGMGVAKNIQYF; J: TRBJ2-4; V: TRBV9; D: TRBD1
CDR3: CASTDRGPINYGYTF; J: TRBJ1-2; V: TRBV19; D: TRBD1
CDR3: CASSLAVLAEPSYEQYF; J: TRBJ2-7; V: TRBV7-9; D: TRBD2
CDR3: CASHDRGTEAFF; J: TRBJ1-1; V: TRBV6-5; D: TRBD1
CDR3: CASSPPGGPYEQYF; J: TRBJ2-7; V: TRBV13; D: .
CDR3: CASSEDGLNTEAFF; J: TRBJ1-1; V: TRBV19; D: .
CDR3: CALSTGVEAFF; J: TRBJ1-1; V: TRBV30; D: TRBD1